This TCR beta chain appears in the sequencing data of a study of CD8+ T cells in alopecia areata. Sampling of alopecia areata patients yielded lesional scalp punch biopsies as well as peripheral blood. Using a FACSAria, the CD4+ and CD8+ T cells were sorted from the PBMCs. Study findings and constraints: Resident alphabeta T cells of normal skin are also sequenced in scalp samples. Compared with normal scalp, lesional scalp had higher clonality and more expanded CD8+ clones.

Trimming removed 4 bases at V and 3 bases at J, with 13 bases between. Looked up from germline, CDR1 is SQVTM and CDR2 is ANQGSEA. This CDR3 spans 14 amino acids. Comment on this clone: Its antigen is not identified.

The authors extracted RNA and reverse transcribed it into cDNA as the sequencing template. Using immunoSEQ multiplex PCR, the repertoire was profiled, and TCRdb retains in-frame clones only, with some absent. Among around 60,000 clones, around 47% were seen once, and the ten largest hold around 54%. The specimen sequenced was NKG2D-low CD8+ T cells sorted from blood. This clonotype originated in a human donor with alopecia areata. The rearrangement uses TRBV29-1 and TRBJ1-5; D unresolved. CDR3 amino acids: CSVGSGNTNQPQHF. CDR3 sequence (DNA): TGCAGCGTTGGATCGGGGAATACCAATCAGCCCCAGCATTTT.